The rows below give T cell receptor beta chains drawn from one sample of a study of radiation and T cells in renal cell carcinoma. Data came from immunoSEQ multiplex PCR; TCRdb stores just in-frame clones and leaves some out. The sample has approximately 150,000 clones, approximately 86% seen once; the top ten hold less than 20%. The specimen was blood, collected from a patient whose treatment included radiotherapy and nephrectomy. The receptors come from a woman aged 45-65 years with renal cell carcinoma. The conserved cysteine and the conserved F or W are not part of the CDR3 here. Fields, in order: J gene, CDR3 length, clone size, V gene, CDR3 protein. Only part of the rows carry a size: once, few, many, or a class if the clone is expanded.

J: TRBJ1-1
length: 12
size: NA
V: TRBV18
CDR3: ASSPLGTGTEAF

J: TRBJ1-5
length: 12
size: NA
V: TRBV7-2
CDR3: ASSLTQGNQPQH

J: TRBJ1-2
length: 13
size: NA
V: TRBV28
CDR3: ASSLGQGDTYGYT

J: TRBJ2-7
length: 9
size: NA
V: TRBV27
CDR3: ASSSWGEQY

J: TRBJ2-4
length: 14
size: NA
V: TRBV19
CDR3: ASSGARNLAKNIQY

J: TRBJ2-3
length: 14
size: once
V: TRBV7-9
CDR3: ASSGQKRDFTDTQY

J: TRBJ2-2
length: 14
size: NA
V: TRBV19
CDR3: ASSETGGAGYGELF

J: TRBJ1-1
length: 9
size: NA
V: TRBV6-1
CDR3: ASAKNTEAF

J: TRBJ1-1
length: 13
size: NA
V: TRBV7-2
CDR3: ASSPRDRLNTEAF

J: TRBJ2-3
length: 13
size: NA
V: TRBV30
CDR3: AWSAPGEGADTQY

J: TRBJ2-1
length: 13
size: once
V: TRBV10-1
CDR3: ASSDRGQLEGEQF

J: TRBJ2-1
length: 14
size: NA
V: TRBV7-3
CDR3: ASSERGTSVYNEQF

J: TRBJ1-2
length: 11
size: NA
V: TRBV2
CDR3: ASIQGANYGYT

J: TRBJ1-2
length: 10
size: NA
V: TRBV7-9
CDR3: ASSLTEYGYT

J: TRBJ2-5
length: 13
size: NA
V: TRBV9
CDR3: ASSAFSGYQETQY

J: TRBJ1-5
length: 13
size: NA
V: TRBV19
CDR3: ASSMGRAGNQPQH

J: TRBJ2-3
length: 13
size: NA
V: TRBV6-4
CDR3: ASAPSGGGTDTQY

J: TRBJ2-1
length: 11
size: NA
V: TRBV5-6
CDR3: ASSFPWSREQF

J: TRBJ1-5
length: 12
size: NA
V: TRBV7-2
CDR3: ASSLGPSNQPQH

J: TRBJ1-3
length: 14
size: once
V: TRBV4-2
CDR3: ASSQDRTGIGNTIY

J: TRBJ2-6
length: 12
size: NA
V: TRBV11-2
CDR3: ASSRNSGANVLT

J: TRBJ2-7
length: 11
size: NA
V: TRBV4-3
CDR3: ASSLDLLYEQY